Presented here are 22 T cell receptor beta chains from one specimen sequenced in a study of blood T cell repertoires in COVID-19. Method: immunoSEQ multiplex PCR; TCRdb's copy keeps in-frame clones and lacks some. The repertoire includes just under 150,000 clones, roughly 89% of them detected once, and nearly 0.95% sits in the top ten. Sequencing was carried out using peripheral blood. The receptors here all came from a woman in her forties or fifties with acute or convalescent COVID-19.

The chain is built from TRBV10-1 and TRBJ2-5, with a possible D match to TRBD1 (7 bases). The CDR3 sequence is 15 residues long. V was clipped by 8 bases and J by 4 bases, with 20 bases between them. CDR1 WNHNN and CDR2 SYGVQD come from the germline V gene (reference sequence). CDR3 loop: CASQANRGGGETQYF. As DNA, the CDR3 is TGCGCCAGCCAGGCAAACAGGGGAGGAGGAGAGACCCAGTACTTC.

The gene calls are TRBV10-1 and TRBJ2-3; a possible D gene is TRBD1 (5 bases). V gave up 3 bases and J gave up 5 bases, with 15 bases separating them. In germline, CDR1 is WNHNN, CDR2 SYGVQD (reference sequence). This CDR3 comprises 15 residues. This CDR3 reads CASSEMGPVVDTQYF. The CDR3 DNA reads TGCGCCAGCAGTGAAATGGGGCCAGTGGTAGATACGCAGTATTTT.

This chain uses TRBV19 with TRBJ1-2, with TRBD1 matching over 10 bases. The germline V gene encodes CDR1 LNHDA and CDR2 SQIVND (reference sequence). The CDR3 consists of 14 residues. V dropped 3 bases and J dropped 6; count of bases not matched to a gene: 4. DNA of the CDR3: TGTGCCAGTAGTATTCGGGACAGGGGCGATGGCTACACCTTC. This gives the protein CASSIRDRGDGYTF.

In its sample, this clone was seen once. The chain is built from TRBV14 and TRBJ1-5; perhaps TRBD1 as D (6 bases). This CDR3 contains 15 residues. Germline V gives CDR1 SGHDN, CDR2 FVKESK. V shed 0 bases and J shed 1 base, with 7 bases lying between them. The CDR3 reads CASSQERGSNQPQHF. In DNA, the CDR3 is TGTGCCAGCAGCCAAGAGAGGGGGAGCAATCAGCCCCAGCATTTT.

The chain combines TRBV10-1 with TRBJ1-1; D is undetermined. Germline CDR1 WNHNN, CDR2 SYGVQD (reference sequence). The CDR3 consists of 12 residues. V lost 0 bases, J lost 6 bases, and 5 bases lay in between. The CDR3 DNA sequence: TGCGCCAGCAGTGAGTCTATGTCTGAAGCTTTCTTT. Its translation: CASSESMSEAFF.

This chain links TRBV7-9 with TRBJ2-5; TRBD2 matches at 8 bases. Trimming removed 5 bases from V and 4 bases from J; junction bases left unmatched: 9. Germline CDR1 and CDR2: SEHNR and FQNEAQ (reference sequence). CDR3 length: 15 residues. Here the CDR3 reads CASSPPIRGGETQYF. The CDR3 nucleotides read TGTGCCAGCAGCCCCCCGATCCGGGGGGGAGAGACCCAGTACTTC.

The V gene is TRBV5-6, the J gene TRBJ2-1, with TRBD2 matching 9 bases. The CDR3 extends over 16 amino acids. CDR1 is SGHDT and CDR2 is YYEEEE in the germline V gene. The trim removed 2 bases at V and 9 bases at J, leaving 12 bases unmatched. The DNA for the CDR3 is TGTGCCAGCAGCTTTATCCTGTCCAGCGGGGGGTCTGAGCAGTTCTTC. Translating it yields CASSFILSSGGSEQFF.

The DNA for the CDR3 is TGTGCCACCAGTGATTCCTGGGACAGGGAGGCCAACGTCCTGACTTTC. Its translation: CATSDSWDREANVLTF. V and J are TRBV24-1 and TRBJ2-6; 9 bases line up with TRBD1. Germline V gene data show CDR1 as KGHDR and CDR2 as SFDVKD. The V and J ends lost 2 bases and 6 bases, in that order; junction bases with no gene match: 4. The CDR3 consists of 16 residues.

This clone was detected a few times. The chain links TRBV5-1 to TRBJ1-4; maybe TRBD1 (5 bases). Germline V gene sequence: CDR1 SGHRS, CDR2 YFSETQ. V lost 3 bases, J lost 7 bases, and 19 bases lay in between. The CDR3 spans 16 residues. CDR3 protein: CASSSRGGNRGEKLFF. The CDR3 bases are TGCGCCAGCAGCTCCCGCGGGGGGAATAGAGGTGAAAAACTGTTTTTT.

CDR3 nucleotides: TGTGCCAGCAGGGGCTCCCGGGACACATCCTTCCGGGACAACTATGGCTACACCTTC. Translation: CASRGSRDTSFRDNYGYTF. The chain recombines TRBV9 with TRBJ1-2; tentative D call: TRBD1 (6 bases). This CDR3 is 19 amino acids long. V lost 5 bases and J 2 bases, leaving 28 bases between the germline ends. Per germline, CDR1 SGDLS and CDR2 YYNGEE.

The chain links TRBV29-1 to TRBJ2-7; a weak D match, TRBD1 (5 bases). The V gene's germline CDR1 is SQVTM and CDR2 ANQGSEA. V lost 1 base and J lost 3, with 10 bases in between. The CDR3 extends over 13 amino acids. The CDR3 spells CSVEGRQGYEQYF. CDR3 bases: TGCAGCGTTGAAGGTCGGCAGGGCTACGAGCAGTACTTC.

This clone was seen once. This chain joins TRBV10-2 and TRBJ2-2; D gene unclear. CDR1 is WSHSY and CDR2 is SAAADI in the germline V gene. This CDR3 has 18 amino acids. Deletions cut 4 bases from V and 5 bases from J, with 23 bases between. CDR3 residues: CASSAPTGSITVTGELFF. CDR3 coding DNA: TGCGCCAGCAGTGCACCCACCGGGTCCATAACCGTTACCGGGGAGCTGTTTTTT.

The chain carries TRBV27 and TRBJ2-2; 10 nucleotides line up with TRBD2. V lost 5 bases, J lost 5 bases, and 5 bases stayed unmatched. Germline CDR1 MNHEY, CDR2 SMNVEV (reference sequence). CDR3 length: 15 residues. CDR3: CASSLTSGITGELFF. The CDR3 coding sequence is TGTGCCAGCAGTCTCACTAGCGGGATTACCGGGGAGCTGTTTTTT.

V usage is TRBV4-2 and J usage is TRBJ1-6, with D unresolved. This CDR3 is 15 amino acids long. Trimming pared 0 bases from V and 2 bases from J, leaving 5 bases between. From germline, CDR1 is LGHNA and CDR2 YNFKEQ. The CDR3 bases are TGTGCCAGCAGCCAAGATGGGCCCTATAATTCACCCCTCCACTTT. The encoded protein is CASSQDGPYNSPLHF.

A single count supports this clone. This rearrangement joins TRBV7-2 to TRBJ1-5, with 8 bases identical to TRBD1. Per germline, CDR1 SGHTA and CDR2 FQGNSA. The CDR3 runs to 17 residues. V lost 5 bases and J lost 0; bases outside the gene matches: 9. CDR3 sequence: CASSPRTGFDSNQPQHF. The CDR3 DNA sequence: TGTGCCAGCAGCCCCCGGACAGGGTTTGATAGCAATCAGCCCCAGCATTTT.

The V call is TRBV6-4, the J call TRBJ1-2, with D maybe TRBD1 (6 bases). Trimming removed 3 bases at V and 4 bases at J, with 15 bases between. The CDR3 spans 15 residues. Germline CDR1 and CDR2: MRHNA and SNTAGT. As DNA, the CDR3 is TGTGCCAGCAGTGAAGAGGCAGGGGCCATCTATGGCTACACCTTC. Its translation: CASSEEAGAIYGYTF.

The chain carries TRBV3-1 (or the pseudogene TRBV3-2) and TRBJ1-4; D is ambiguous. The CDR3 runs 13 residues. Trimming left V 4 bases short and J 7 bases short, with 10 bases between. In germline, CDR1 is LGHDT, CDR2 YNNKEL (reference sequence). The CDR3 loop is CASSPRGTEKLFF. The CDR3 DNA is TGTGCCAGCAGCCCCCGAGGCACTGAAAAACTGTTTTTT.

This chain uses TRBV27 with TRBJ2-1, with TRBD1 matching over 9 bases. Trimming cost V 7 bases and J 9 bases; bases outside gene matches: 10. The V gene's germline CDR1 is MNHEY and CDR2 SMNVEV (reference sequence). CDR3 size: 14 residues. In DNA, the CDR3 is TGTGCCAGCACCGCGACAGGGGGTATCGGTGAGCAGTTCTTC. Protein sequence: CASTATGGIGEQFF.

This clone turned up a few times. The V gene is TRBV27, the J gene TRBJ2-1; D is unresolved. V was shortened by 5 bases and J by 5 bases, with 16 bases between the two germline ends. Looked up from germline, CDR1 is MNHEY and CDR2 is SMNVEV (reference sequence). The CDR3 loop spans 15 amino acids. As DNA, the CDR3 is TGTGCCAGCAGTCCCGGGTCCCCCGTCAACAATGAGCAGTTCTTC. This sequence encodes CASSPGSPVNNEQFF.

The rearrangement uses TRBV28 and TRBJ1-2; 8 bases are shared with TRBD1. This CDR3 is 14 amino acids long. CDR1 is MDHEN and CDR2 is SYDVKM in the germline V gene. Trimming cost V 7 bases and J 2 bases; bases outside gene matches: 6. CDR3 sequence (DNA): TGTGCCAGCACTCTCCGACAGGGGAACTATGGCTACACCTTC. Its translation is CASTLRQGNYGYTF.

The chain carries TRBV7-6 and TRBJ2-5; 12 nucleotides line up with TRBD2. Per the germline V gene, CDR1 is SGHVS and CDR2 is FNYEAQ. The junction had 8 bases not matched to a gene; V was cut back by 4 bases and J by 2 bases. The CDR3 consists of 17 residues. Written as DNA, the CDR3 is TGTGCCAGCAGCTATAATCTAGCGGGAGGGAAGCAAGAGACCCAGTACTTC. Translating it yields CASSYNLAGGKQETQYF.

V usage is TRBV7-9 and J usage is TRBJ2-3, with TRBD2 identical over 9 bases. Trimming at V came to 5 bases and at J to 3 bases, leaving 9 bases not matched to a gene. Per the germline V gene, CDR1 is SEHNR and CDR2 is FQNEAQ (reference sequence). The CDR3 consists of 16 residues. Here the CDR3 DNA reads TGTGCCAGCAGCCCGAGGGGGCGGGAGGGGACAGATACGCAGTATTTT. Protein product: CASSPRGREGTDTQYF.